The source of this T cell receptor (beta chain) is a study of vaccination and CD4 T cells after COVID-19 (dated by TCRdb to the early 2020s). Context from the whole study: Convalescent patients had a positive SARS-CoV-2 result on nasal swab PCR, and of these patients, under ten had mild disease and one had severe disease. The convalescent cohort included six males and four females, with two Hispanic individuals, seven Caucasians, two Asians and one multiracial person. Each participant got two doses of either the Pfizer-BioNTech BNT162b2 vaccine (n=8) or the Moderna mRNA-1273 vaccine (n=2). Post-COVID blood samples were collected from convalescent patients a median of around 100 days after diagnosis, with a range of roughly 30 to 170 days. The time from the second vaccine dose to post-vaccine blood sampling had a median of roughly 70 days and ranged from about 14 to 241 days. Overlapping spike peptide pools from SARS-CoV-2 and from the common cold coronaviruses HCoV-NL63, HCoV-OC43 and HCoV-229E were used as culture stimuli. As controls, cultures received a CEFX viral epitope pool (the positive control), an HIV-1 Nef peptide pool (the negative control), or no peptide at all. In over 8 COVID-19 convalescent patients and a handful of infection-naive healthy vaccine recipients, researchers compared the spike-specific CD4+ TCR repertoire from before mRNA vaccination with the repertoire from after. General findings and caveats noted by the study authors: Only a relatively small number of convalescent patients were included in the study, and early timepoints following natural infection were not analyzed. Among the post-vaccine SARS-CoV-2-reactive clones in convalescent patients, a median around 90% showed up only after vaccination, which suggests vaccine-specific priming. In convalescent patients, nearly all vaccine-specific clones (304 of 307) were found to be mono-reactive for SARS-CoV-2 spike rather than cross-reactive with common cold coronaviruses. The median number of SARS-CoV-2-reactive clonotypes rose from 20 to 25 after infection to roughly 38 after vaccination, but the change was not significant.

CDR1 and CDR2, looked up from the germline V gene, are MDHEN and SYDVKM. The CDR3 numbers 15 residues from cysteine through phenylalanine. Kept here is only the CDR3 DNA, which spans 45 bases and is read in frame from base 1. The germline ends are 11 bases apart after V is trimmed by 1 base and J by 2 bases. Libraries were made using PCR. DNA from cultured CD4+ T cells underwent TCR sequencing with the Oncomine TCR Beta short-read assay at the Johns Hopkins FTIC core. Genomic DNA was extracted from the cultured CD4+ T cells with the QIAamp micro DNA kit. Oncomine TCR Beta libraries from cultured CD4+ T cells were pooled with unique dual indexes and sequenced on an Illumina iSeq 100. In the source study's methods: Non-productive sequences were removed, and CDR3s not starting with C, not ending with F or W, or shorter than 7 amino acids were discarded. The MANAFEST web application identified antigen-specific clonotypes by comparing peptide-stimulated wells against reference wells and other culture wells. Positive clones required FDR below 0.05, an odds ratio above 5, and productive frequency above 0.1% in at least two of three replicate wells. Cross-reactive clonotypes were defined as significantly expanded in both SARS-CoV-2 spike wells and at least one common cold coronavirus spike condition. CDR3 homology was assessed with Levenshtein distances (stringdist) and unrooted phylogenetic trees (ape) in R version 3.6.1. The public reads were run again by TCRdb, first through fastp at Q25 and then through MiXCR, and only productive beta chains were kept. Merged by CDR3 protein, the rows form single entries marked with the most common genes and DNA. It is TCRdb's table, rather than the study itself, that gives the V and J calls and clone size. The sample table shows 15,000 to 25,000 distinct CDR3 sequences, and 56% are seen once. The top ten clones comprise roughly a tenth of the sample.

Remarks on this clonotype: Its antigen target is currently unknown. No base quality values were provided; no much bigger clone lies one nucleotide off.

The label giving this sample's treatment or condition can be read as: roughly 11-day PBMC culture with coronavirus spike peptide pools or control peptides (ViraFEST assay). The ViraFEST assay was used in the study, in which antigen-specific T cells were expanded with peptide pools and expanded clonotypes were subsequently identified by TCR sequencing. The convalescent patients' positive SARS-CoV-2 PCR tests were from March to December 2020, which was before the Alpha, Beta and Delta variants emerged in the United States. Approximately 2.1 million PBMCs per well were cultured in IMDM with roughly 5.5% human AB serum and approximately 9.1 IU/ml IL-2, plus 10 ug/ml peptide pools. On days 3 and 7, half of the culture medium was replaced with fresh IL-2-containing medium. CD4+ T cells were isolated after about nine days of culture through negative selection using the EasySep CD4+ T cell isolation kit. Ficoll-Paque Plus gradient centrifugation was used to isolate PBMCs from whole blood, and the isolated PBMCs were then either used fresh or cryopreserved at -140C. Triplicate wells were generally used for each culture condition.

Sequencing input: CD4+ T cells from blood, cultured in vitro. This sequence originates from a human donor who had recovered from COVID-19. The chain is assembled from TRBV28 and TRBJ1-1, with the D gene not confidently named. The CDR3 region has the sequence CASSLLPSGNTEAFF. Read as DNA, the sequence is TGTGCCAGCAGTTTATTGCCCTCAGGAAACACTGAAGCTTTCTTT.